Listed below are T cell receptor beta chains from one sample, sequenced in a study of T cell responses to AZD1222 COVID-19 vaccine. Using immunoSEQ multiplex PCR, the repertoire was profiled, and TCRdb retains in-frame clones only, with some absent. The sample lists over 150,000 clones; about 88% were seen once. The input for sequencing was peripheral blood, taken on day 0 of AZD1222 vaccination. These receptors were taken from an adult in good health. Both conserved end residues are part of each CDR3. The D gene is left open where the match is weak. The size of a clone is reported for some rows only, either as once, few or many, or as a class for expanded clones.

cdr3_length d_call j_call v_call clone_size cdr3_aa cdr3_nt
16 . TRBJ2-7 TRBV30 . CAWSVRTKRGTYEQYF TGTGCCTGGAGTGTACGTACCAAACGGGGGACCTACGAGCAGTACTTC
15 . TRBJ2-3 TRBV6-5 . CASSYAGPRTDTQYF TGTGCCAGCAGTTACGCTGGTCCTCGCACAGATACGCAGTATTTT
14 . TRBJ2-7 TRBV5-1 . CASSEGLLGYEQYF TGCGCCAGCAGCGAGGGACTTTTGGGCTACGAGCAGTACTTC
14 TRBD2 TRBJ2-2 TRBV2 . CASSESGVPGELFF TGTGCCAGCAGTGAGAGCGGGGTACCCGGGGAGCTGTTTTTT
13 TRBD2 TRBJ2-7 TRBV28 . CASTVPGGQPTNF TGTGCCAGCACCGTACCGGGGGGGCAGCCTACGAACTTC
15 . TRBJ1-6 TRBV3-1/TRBV3-2 . CASSPVRQEWSPLHF TGTGCCAGCAGCCCCGTACGACAGGAGTGGTCACCCCTCCACTTT
14 . TRBJ1-1 TRBV18 . CASSPAAGGAEAFF TGTGCCAGCTCACCAGCAGCGGGTGGGGCTGAAGCTTTCTTT
18 . TRBJ1-5 TRBV7-2 . CASSPLGLGGGGNQPQHF TGTGCCAGCAGCCCCCTGGGGTTGGGGGGCGGTGGCAATCAGCCCCAGCATTTT
14 TRBD2 TRBJ2-7 TRBV6-2/TRBV6-3 . CASSYGTSGYEQYF TGTGCCAGCAGTTACGGGACTAGCGGCTACGAGCAGTACTTC
13 TRBD1 TRBJ1-2 TRBV19 . CASSDTGGTGYTF TGTGCCAGTAGTGACACAGGGGGAACGGGCTACACCTTC
15 TRBD2 TRBJ2-1 TRBV6-5 . CASTQSGGGEDEQFF TGTGCCAGCACCCAATCGGGGGGAGGGGAGGATGAGCAGTTCTTC
14 . TRBJ1-1 TRBV9 . CASSVLSLNTEAFF TGTGCCAGCAGCGTATTAAGTTTGAACACTGAAGCTTTCTTT
15 . TRBJ2-5 TRBV18 . CASSPENREGETQYF TGTGCCAGCTCACCAGAGAACCGGGAAGGGGAGACCCAGTACTTC
12 . TRBJ1-2 TRBV2 . CASTGGAYGYTF TGTGCCAGCACGGGGGGGGCGTATGGCTACACCTTC
20 TRBD1 TRBJ1-1 TRBV4-1 . CASSQTTGAPMITMNTEAFF TGCGCCAGCAGCCAAACGACAGGGGCCCCCATGATTACTATGAACACTGAAGCTTTCTTT
13 . TRBJ2-4 TRBV7-3 . CASSLNGGNIQYF TGTGCCAGCAGCTTAAATGGGGGAAACATTCAGTACTTC
13 . TRBJ2-7 TRBV5-1 . CASSWGVGYEQYF TGCGCCAGCAGCTGGGGGGTCGGATACGAGCAGTACTTC
12 . TRBJ1-1 TRBV6-6 . CASKGEWTEAFF TGTGCCAGCAAAGGAGAGTGGACTGAAGCTTTCTTT
15 TRBD1 TRBJ1-5 TRBV9 . CASSLGDRADQPQHF TGTGCCAGCAGCCTGGGGGACAGGGCCGATCAGCCCCAGCATTTT
15 . TRBJ2-1 TRBV19 . CASSITPPRNNEQFF TGTGCCAGTAGTATTACCCCCCCCAGAAACAATGAGCAGTTCTTC
15 TRBD1 TRBJ2-3 TRBV7-9 . CASSHVTGSTDTQYF TGTGCCAGCAGCCACGTGACAGGGAGCACAGATACGCAGTATTTT
14 . TRBJ1-1 TRBV11-3 once CASSLDRWNTEAFF TGTGCCAGCAGCTTAGATCGTTGGAACACTGAAGCTTTCTTT
18 . TRBJ1-4 TRBV15 . CATSRDLMVAGEDEKLFF TGTGCCACCAGCAGAGATTTAATGGTTGCAGGGGAAGATGAAAAACTGTTTTTT
19 . TRBJ1-5 TRBV28 . CASSFPPRGRGIRDQPQHF TGTGCCAGCAGTTTTCCCCCCCGTGGCAGAGGAATTAGGGATCAGCCCCAGCATTTT
12 . TRBJ2-2 TRBV7-9 . CASSQGSGELFF TGTGCCAGCAGCCAGGGGTCCGGGGAGCTGTTTTTT
16 TRBD1 TRBJ1-1 TRBV2 . CASTPTRTGTNTEAFF TGTGCCAGCACCCCCACGAGGACAGGGACGAACACTGAAGCTTTCTTT
16 TRBD1 TRBJ2-4 TRBV5-1 . CASSDGTGLAKNIQYF TGCGCCAGCAGCGATGGGACAGGGCTAGCCAAAAACATTCAGTACTTC
12 . TRBJ1-1 TRBV11-2 once CASSFGASGAFF TGTGCCAGCAGCTTTGGAGCGAGTGGAGCTTTCTTT
13 . TRBJ1-6 TRBV27 . CASSLWTDSPLHF TGTGCCAGCAGTTTGTGGACAGATTCACCCCTCCACTTT
13 TRBD1 TRBJ1-6 TRBV18 . CASRNRGISPLHF TGTGCCAGCCGAAACAGGGGTATTTCACCCCTCCACTTT
16 . TRBJ1-2 TRBV4-2 . CASSQEGGTLPYGYTF TGTGCCAGCAGCCAAGAGGGGGGGACCCTTCCCTATGGCTACACCTTC
18 . TRBJ2-1 TRBV7-9 . CASKPPPSAERASDEQFF TGTGCCAGCAAGCCCCCTCCTTCGGCGGAGAGGGCGTCGGATGAGCAGTTCTTC
12 . TRBJ1-4 TRBV7-9 once CASSLEGGKLFF TGTGCCAGCAGCTTAGAAGGTGGGAAACTGTTTTTT
16 . TRBJ2-3 TRBV11-2 . CASSPTGLPGTDTQYF TGTGCCAGCAGCCCTACGGGCCTACCTGGCACAGATACGCAGTATTTT
15 TRBD2 TRBJ2-3 TRBV4-1 once CASSQVPAGLRSWYF TGCGCCAGCAGCCAAGTCCCGGCGGGACTAAGGTCCTGGTATTTT
14 . TRBJ1-5 TRBV15 . CATSDLVGRQPQHF TGTGCCACCAGCGACTTGGTTGGACGACAGCCCCAGCATTTT
14 TRBD1 TRBJ2-7 TRBV5-4 . CASSFRTGQYEQYF TGTGCCAGCAGCTTCAGGACAGGCCAATACGAGCAGTACTTC
13 . TRBJ1-1 TRBV29-1 . CSVVGGVNTEAFF TGCAGCGTTGTGGGGGGGGTGAACACTGAAGCTTTCTTT
14 . TRBJ2-7 TRBV11-2 . CASSSTRFGYEQYF TGTGCCAGCAGCTCGACTAGATTTGGGTACGAGCAGTACTTC
12 . TRBJ1-2 TRBV25-1 . CASSATTYGYTF TGTGCCAGCAGTGCGACGACCTATGGCTACACCTTC
14 . TRBJ1-1 TRBV6-5 once CASTPRVEPTEAFF TGTGCCAGCACTCCAAGGGTGGAGCCCACTGAAGCTTTCTTT